Listed below are T cell receptor beta chains from one sample, sequenced in a study of post-analysis software for immune sequencing data. TCRdb reprocessed the PCR reads with MiXCR, giving one entry per CDR3 protein. The table shows roughly 800,000 distinct CDR3 sequences, with around 45% occurring only once. Sequenced: blood. These receptors were collected from a girl aged 10 to 17 with multiple sclerosis. CDR3s include the opening cysteine and the closing phenylalanine or tryptophan. Each record gives: clone size, J gene, V gene, D gene, CDR3 DNA, CDR3 protein. D genes are given only for firm matches. Only part of the rows carry a size: once, few, many, or a class if the clone is expanded.

clone size: -
J gene: TRBJ1-1
V gene: TRBV20-1
D gene: -
CDR3 DNA: TGCAGTGCGCGACCGCCTCGGGGGTCGAACACTGAAGCTTTCTTT
CDR3 protein: CSARPPRGSNTEAFF

clone size: -
J gene: TRBJ2-3
V gene: TRBV12-3/TRBV12-4
D gene: TRBD2
CDR3 DNA: TGTGCCAGCAGTCCCGGGGGACTAGCGGGGCTTTCAACAGATACGCAGTATTTT
CDR3 protein: CASSPGGLAGLSTDTQYF

clone size: -
J gene: TRBJ2-2
V gene: TRBV24-1
D gene: TRBD2
CDR3 DNA: TGTGCCACCGGGACTAGCGGAAACACCGGGGAGCTGTTTTTT
CDR3 protein: CATGTSGNTGELFF

clone size: -
J gene: TRBJ2-1
V gene: TRBV4-1
D gene: -
CDR3 DNA: TGCGCCAGCAGCCAAGAAGGACCAGGGACGGTGGATGAGCAGTTCTTC
CDR3 protein: CASSQEGPGTVDEQFF

clone size: few
J gene: TRBJ1-2
V gene: TRBV20-1
D gene: -
CDR3 DNA: TGCAGTGCTAGATCAGGGACTGACTATGGCTACACCTTC
CDR3 protein: CSARSGTDYGYTF

clone size: few
J gene: TRBJ2-5
V gene: TRBV6-5
D gene: TRBD2
CDR3 DNA: TGTGCCAGCAGTTACTCGGTGACTAGCGGAGGGGGCACAGAGACCCAGTACTTC
CDR3 protein: CASSYSVTSGGGTETQYF

clone size: few
J gene: TRBJ2-2
V gene: TRBV20-1
D gene: -
CDR3 DNA: TGCAGTGCTCTCCTGATGAACACCGGGGAGCTGTTTTTT
CDR3 protein: CSALLMNTGELFF

clone size: -
J gene: TRBJ1-2
V gene: TRBV5-1
D gene: TRBD1
CDR3 DNA: TGCGCCAGCAGCTTGGGACCGGGACAGGGAACAAAAGGCTACACCTTC
CDR3 protein: CASSLGPGQGTKGYTF

clone size: many
J gene: TRBJ2-3
V gene: TRBV20-1
D gene: -
CDR3 DNA: TGCAGTGCTGGGGTGGGCGCTGCAGATACGCAGTATTTT
CDR3 protein: CSAGVGAADTQYF

clone size: few
J gene: TRBJ1-2
V gene: TRBV12-3/TRBV12-4
D gene: -
CDR3 DNA: TGTGCCAGCGGGGGGGACTATGGCTACACCTTC
CDR3 protein: CASGGDYGYTF

clone size: -
J gene: TRBJ1-1
V gene: TRBV5-1
D gene: -
CDR3 DNA: TGCGCCAGCAGCTTCGAGGGGAGGAACACTGAAGCTTTCTTT
CDR3 protein: CASSFEGRNTEAFF

clone size: -
J gene: TRBJ1-5
V gene: TRBV20-1
D gene: -
CDR3 DNA: TGCAGTGCTAGAGTTCAGGGCCTAGGAGGCAATCAGCCCCAGCATTTT
CDR3 protein: CSARVQGLGGNQPQHF

clone size: -
J gene: TRBJ2-5
V gene: TRBV7-9
D gene: -
CDR3 DNA: TGTGCCAGCAGCCCCTCGGTCGGAGGGCAAGAGACCCAGTACTTC
CDR3 protein: CASSPSVGGQETQYF

clone size: -
J gene: TRBJ2-7
V gene: TRBV6-5
D gene: TRBD1
CDR3 DNA: TGTGCCAGCAGCCGCGGACAGGGGGCGAACGAGCAGTACTTC
CDR3 protein: CASSRGQGANEQYF

clone size: -
J gene: TRBJ1-1
V gene: TRBV3-1
D gene: -
CDR3 DNA: TGTGCCAGCAGCCACAGGGTGAACACTGAAGCTTTCTTT
CDR3 protein: CASSHRVNTEAFF

clone size: -
J gene: TRBJ2-1
V gene: TRBV29-1
D gene: TRBD1
CDR3 DNA: TGCAGCGTTGACCGGGACAGGGGGCTAACTGAGCAGTTCTTC
CDR3 protein: CSVDRDRGLTEQFF

clone size: -
J gene: TRBJ2-6
V gene: TRBV5-1
D gene: -
CDR3 DNA: TGCGCCAGCAGCTTGGACGACGCTGGGGCCAACGTCCTGACTTTC
CDR3 protein: CASSLDDAGANVLTF

clone size: -
J gene: TRBJ1-2
V gene: TRBV7-9
D gene: -
CDR3 DNA: TGTGCCAGCAGCTCCCCCGGGCAGGGGCTAGACTATGGCTACACCTTC
CDR3 protein: CASSSPGQGLDYGYTF

clone size: few
J gene: TRBJ2-1
V gene: TRBV7-7
D gene: TRBD2
CDR3 DNA: TGTGCTAGCAGCTGGGGACTAGCGGGAGGTAATGAGCAGTTCTTC
CDR3 protein: CASSWGLAGGNEQFF

clone size: -
J gene: TRBJ2-1
V gene: TRBV5-5
D gene: TRBD1
CDR3 DNA: TGTGCCAGCAGCCCCCCCGACAGGGGGCGGGAGCAGTTCTTC
CDR3 protein: CASSPPDRGREQFF

clone size: few
J gene: TRBJ2-1
V gene: TRBV6-2/TRBV6-3
D gene: TRBD2
CDR3 DNA: TGTGCCAGCAGGAGACTGTATAGCGGGAGGACTTTTCATGAGCAGTTCTTC
CDR3 protein: CASRRLYSGRTFHEQFF

clone size: -
J gene: TRBJ2-7
V gene: TRBV7-2
D gene: -
CDR3 DNA: TGTGCCAGCAGCTTACACAGCGACTACGAGCAGTACTTC
CDR3 protein: CASSLHSDYEQYF

clone size: -
J gene: TRBJ2-5
V gene: TRBV7-9
D gene: -
CDR3 DNA: TGTGCCAGCGACACAGGGCGGTACCAAGAGACCCAGTACTTC
CDR3 protein: CASDTGRYQETQYF

clone size: few
J gene: TRBJ2-1
V gene: TRBV27
D gene: TRBD2
CDR3 DNA: TGTGCCAGCAGTTTAGTCCGATCTAGCGGGAGGGATGAGCAGTTCTTC
CDR3 protein: CASSLVRSSGRDEQFF

clone size: once
J gene: TRBJ2-7
V gene: TRBV30
D gene: -
CDR3 DNA: TGTGCCTGGAGTGTAGGCAGAACCTACGAGCAGTACTTC
CDR3 protein: CAWSVGRTYEQYF

clone size: few
J gene: TRBJ2-2
V gene: TRBV4-3
D gene: TRBD1
CDR3 DNA: TGCGCCAGCAGCCTAATAGTGACAGGGGCGAACACCGGGGAGCTGTTTTTT
CDR3 protein: CASSLIVTGANTGELFF

clone size: -
J gene: TRBJ1-5
V gene: TRBV29-1
D gene: -
CDR3 DNA: TGCAGCGCTTCGACAGGCCGCAATCAGCCCCAGCATTTT
CDR3 protein: CSASTGRNQPQHF

clone size: -
J gene: TRBJ2-5
V gene: TRBV10-3
D gene: -
CDR3 DNA: TGTGCCATCAGTGAGTCGTGGACGGGAGTAGGAGAGACCCAGTACTTC
CDR3 protein: CAISESWTGVGETQYF

clone size: few
J gene: TRBJ2-7
V gene: TRBV14
D gene: -
CDR3 DNA: TGTGCCAGCAGCGACGTCAGAAGCTACGAGCAGTACTTC
CDR3 protein: CASSDVRSYEQYF

clone size: few
J gene: TRBJ1-3
V gene: TRBV4-3
D gene: -
CDR3 DNA: TGCGCCAGCAGCCAAGACGCCAGGGGAGGTCGGAACACCATATATTTT
CDR3 protein: CASSQDARGGRNTIYF

clone size: -
J gene: TRBJ1-6
V gene: TRBV10-3
D gene: TRBD1
CDR3 DNA: TGTGCCATCAGTCAAGACAGGGCCCTCCACTTT
CDR3 protein: CAISQDRALHF

clone size: -
J gene: TRBJ1-2
V gene: TRBV5-1
D gene: -
CDR3 DNA: TGCGCCAGCAGCGTCGATCAGGGATACTATGGCTACACCTTC
CDR3 protein: CASSVDQGYYGYTF

clone size: -
J gene: TRBJ2-6
V gene: TRBV12-3/TRBV12-4
D gene: TRBD1
CDR3 DNA: TGTGCCAGCAGGGACAGGGTCTCTGGGGCCAACGTCCTGACTTTC
CDR3 protein: CASRDRVSGANVLTF

clone size: few
J gene: TRBJ2-5
V gene: TRBV6-1
D gene: TRBD2
CDR3 DNA: TGTGCCAGCACCAAGACGGCGGGAGGGCCCTCGGAGACCCAGTACTTC
CDR3 protein: CASTKTAGGPSETQYF

clone size: many
J gene: TRBJ1-2
V gene: TRBV7-3
D gene: TRBD1
CDR3 DNA: TGTGCCAGCAGCCCGGGACAGAACTATGGCTACACCTTC
CDR3 protein: CASSPGQNYGYTF

clone size: -
J gene: TRBJ2-1
V gene: TRBV2
D gene: TRBD2
CDR3 DNA: TGTGCCAGCAGAGGACTAGAGGACAATGAGCAGTTCTTC
CDR3 protein: CASRGLEDNEQFF

clone size: -
J gene: TRBJ1-4
V gene: TRBV10-1
D gene: -
CDR3 DNA: TGCGCCAGCAGCGGGACGGGGAGTGAAAAACTGTTTTTT
CDR3 protein: CASSGTGSEKLFF

clone size: many
J gene: TRBJ1-2
V gene: TRBV27
D gene: -
CDR3 DNA: TGTGCCAGCAGTTCTCTACAGGGATATGGCTACACCTTC
CDR3 protein: CASSSLQGYGYTF

clone size: -
J gene: TRBJ2-4
V gene: TRBV7-2
D gene: TRBD2
CDR3 DNA: TGTGCCAGCAGCCCCGGGAGGGACAAAAACATTCAGTACTTC
CDR3 protein: CASSPGRDKNIQYF

clone size: -
J gene: TRBJ2-1
V gene: TRBV20-1
D gene: -
CDR3 DNA: TGCAGTGCTAGAGATGGGGAGGGGGCCGCCTACAATGAGCAGTTCTTC
CDR3 protein: CSARDGEGAAYNEQFF

clone size: few
J gene: TRBJ2-6
V gene: TRBV13
D gene: -
CDR3 DNA: TGTGCCAGCAGACCCACAGGGTCTGGGGCCAACGTCCTGACTTTC
CDR3 protein: CASRPTGSGANVLTF

clone size: -
J gene: TRBJ2-3
V gene: TRBV13
D gene: -
CDR3 DNA: TGTGCCAGCAGCTCCGACAGGGACGGAGGGACGCAGTATTTT
CDR3 protein: CASSSDRDGGTQYF

clone size: once
J gene: TRBJ2-5
V gene: TRBV7-2
D gene: TRBD1
CDR3 DNA: TGTGCCAGCAGCTTAGGGGACAGGGGGCTTTGGGAGACCCAGTACTTC
CDR3 protein: CASSLGDRGLWETQYF

clone size: -
J gene: TRBJ2-5
V gene: TRBV20-1
D gene: TRBD2
CDR3 DNA: TGCAGTGCTAGAGAAACTAGCGGGAGGGCCGGGGTGGAGACCCAGTACTTC
CDR3 protein: CSARETSGRAGVETQYF

clone size: -
J gene: TRBJ2-7
V gene: TRBV20-1
D gene: TRBD2
CDR3 DNA: TGCAGTGCCCTTAGCGGGAGGGCAGACGAGCAGTACTTC
CDR3 protein: CSALSGRADEQYF

clone size: -
J gene: TRBJ2-4
V gene: TRBV6-2/TRBV6-3
D gene: TRBD1
CDR3 DNA: TGTGCCAGCAGTCCGGGACAGGGGGCCTTCAAAAACATTCAGTACTTC
CDR3 protein: CASSPGQGAFKNIQYF

clone size: -
J gene: TRBJ2-7
V gene: TRBV20-1
D gene: TRBD2
CDR3 DNA: TGCAGTGGGTTAGTTCCTCCCCCGAGAGGGACTAGCGGGAGGTACGAGCAGTACTTC
CDR3 protein: CSGLVPPPRGTSGRYEQYF

clone size: few
J gene: TRBJ2-4
V gene: TRBV29-1
D gene: TRBD1
CDR3 DNA: TGCAGCGTTGGGGACAGGGGGAACATTCAGTACTTC
CDR3 protein: CSVGDRGNIQYF

clone size: few
J gene: TRBJ2-7
V gene: TRBV4-2
D gene: -
CDR3 DNA: TGTGCCAGCAGCCACCTTCAGCGGGAGCAGTACTTC
CDR3 protein: CASSHLQREQYF

clone size: -
J gene: TRBJ2-7
V gene: TRBV7-9
D gene: -
CDR3 DNA: TGTGCCAGCAGCTTATATGGTCCCCACGAGCAGTACTTC
CDR3 protein: CASSLYGPHEQYF

clone size: -
J gene: TRBJ2-7
V gene: TRBV27
D gene: -
CDR3 DNA: TGTGCCAGCAGTTCTAGCCCACTACGCGAGCAGTACTTC
CDR3 protein: CASSSSPLREQYF

clone size: few
J gene: TRBJ2-1
V gene: TRBV20-1
D gene: -
CDR3 DNA: TGCAGTGCTTCGGAGCAGTTCTTC
CDR3 protein: CSASEQFF

clone size: -
J gene: TRBJ2-5
V gene: TRBV5-6
D gene: -
CDR3 DNA: TGTGCCAGCAGCTTGGTTAGTGTGGAGACCCAGTACTTC
CDR3 protein: CASSLVSVETQYF

clone size: once
J gene: TRBJ2-5
V gene: TRBV7-2
D gene: TRBD1
CDR3 DNA: TGTGCCACTACGAGGACAGGCGTAGAGACCCAGTACTTC
CDR3 protein: CATTRTGVETQYF

clone size: -
J gene: TRBJ2-3
V gene: TRBV20-1
D gene: TRBD2
CDR3 DNA: TGCAGTGCTAGAGGCCGACTAGCGGGAGGGCCTTCAGATACGCAGTATTTT
CDR3 protein: CSARGRLAGGPSDTQYF

clone size: -
J gene: TRBJ2-1
V gene: TRBV11-2
D gene: TRBD2
CDR3 DNA: TGTGCCAGCAGCTTAGAGCGTCCAGTCGGAGGACTAGCGGATGACTACAATGAGCAGTTCTTC
CDR3 protein: CASSLERPVGGLADDYNEQFF

clone size: -
J gene: TRBJ2-3
V gene: TRBV20-1
D gene: TRBD2
CDR3 DNA: TGCAGTGCCTGGACTAGTGTGGGGTCAGATACGCAGTATTTT
CDR3 protein: CSAWTSVGSDTQYF